A selection of T cell receptor beta chains follows, all from one sample in a study of blood T cell repertoires in COVID-19. The data were produced by immunoSEQ multiplex PCR, yet TCRdb's version contains in-frame clones alone and is incomplete. The profile covers 150,000 or so clones, with 88% appearing a single time and approximately 10% taken by the ten largest. What was sequenced was peripheral blood. The receptor set was obtained from a middle-aged man with acute or convalescent COVID-19. CDR3s include the opening cysteine and the closing phenylalanine or tryptophan. A D gene is named only where the DNA matches it firmly. Clone size, where shown, is once, few, many, or a class for clones that have expanded.

V,D,size,J,CDR3,DNA
TRBV19,TRBD2,.,TRBJ2-5,CASSSRASGTKETQYF,TGTGCCAGTAGTTCTAGGGCTAGCGGGACGAAAGAGACCCAGTACTTC
TRBV11-2,.,.,TRBJ2-1,CASSLDQAGARYEGQFF,TGTGCCAGCAGCTTAGATCAGGCGGGGGCCCGTTACGAGGGGCAGTTCTTC
TRBV14,TRBD2,once,TRBJ2-6,CASSPLLGLAGYSGANVLTF,TGTGCCAGCAGCCCGTTACTGGGACTAGCGGGGTACTCTGGGGCCAACGTCCTGACTTTC
TRBV27,.,.,TRBJ1-2,CASSTDDRLGGYTF,TGTGCCAGCAGTACCGACGACAGACTGGGGGGCTACACCTTC
TRBV10-3,.,.,TRBJ1-5,CATRPDGQPQHF,TGTGCCACCCGGCCCGACGGGCAGCCCCAGCATTTT
TRBV5-1,TRBD2,.,TRBJ2-7,CASSLGPGLAGYEQYF,TGCGCCAGCAGCTTAGGACCGGGACTAGCGGGCTACGAGCAGTACTTC
TRBV7-2,.,.,TRBJ1-2,CASSLGGAGRSLVSYTF,TGTGCCAGCAGCTTAGGAGGTGCGGGCAGAAGTCTCGTGAGCTACACCTTC
TRBV12-3/TRBV12-4,.,.,TRBJ1-1,CASSFYSTEAFF,TGTGCCAGCAGTTTCTATAGTACTGAAGCTTTCTTT
TRBV3-1/TRBV3-2,TRBD1,.,TRBJ1-1,CASSHRQGSTEAFF,TGTGCCAGCAGCCATCGACAGGGTAGCACTGAAGCTTTCTTT
TRBV2,TRBD2,few,TRBJ2-2,CASRDSGGTGELFF,TGTGCCAGCAGGGATAGCGGGGGGACCGGGGAGCTGTTTTTT
TRBV5-1,TRBD1,.,TRBJ2-7,CASSAAGTGPYEQYF,TGCGCCAGCAGCGCGGCAGGGACAGGACCATACGAGCAGTACTTC
TRBV28,.,.,TRBJ1-2,CASSTDINYGYTF,TGTGCCAGCAGCACTGACATAAACTATGGCTACACCTTC
TRBV5-1,TRBD1,.,TRBJ1-2,CASSLDRGGYGYTF,TGCGCCAGCAGCTTGGACAGGGGGGGATATGGCTACACCTTC
TRBV11-3,TRBD2,.,TRBJ2-2,CASSTGGAYTGELFF,TGTGCCAGCAGCACGGGGGGGGCTTACACCGGGGAGCTGTTTTTT
TRBV5-1,.,once,TRBJ2-3,CASSLAPPSNTDTQYF,TGCGCCAGCAGCTTGGCGCCTCCTTCTAACACAGATACGCAGTATTTT
TRBV6-5,.,.,TRBJ1-2,CASSYRGGLDGYTF,TGTGCCAGCAGTTACAGGGGGGGGTTAGATGGCTACACCTTC
TRBV9,.,.,TRBJ2-5,CASSVEAGNGQETQYF,TGTGCCAGCAGCGTAGAGGCAGGGAACGGGCAAGAGACCCAGTACTTC
TRBV5-1,TRBD1,once,TRBJ2-5,CASSSGQGQRETQYF,TGCGCCAGCAGCTCTGGACAGGGGCAGAGAGAGACCCAGTACTTC
TRBV2,TRBD1,.,TRBJ1-1,CASSDRDRKAFF,TGTGCCAGCAGTGACCGGGACAGAAAAGCTTTCTTT
TRBV29-1,.,.,TRBJ1-2,CSVLMWDTNYGYTF,TGCAGCGTTCTTATGTGGGACACTAACTATGGCTACACCTTC
TRBV19,.,once,TRBJ1-4,CASAPQGLEEKLFF,TGTGCCAGTGCGCCTCAGGGGTTGGAGGAAAAACTGTTTTTT
TRBV24-1,TRBD2,once,TRBJ2-7,CATSDWTSGAYEQYF,TGTGCCACCAGTGATTGGACTAGCGGGGCCTACGAGCAGTACTTC
TRBV7-9,TRBD1,.,TRBJ1-2,CASSLGTGGRRGYTF,TGTGCCAGCAGCTTAGGCACAGGGGGCCGACGGGGCTACACCTTC